This T cell receptor beta chain derives from a study of blood T cell repertoires in COVID-19. About the study: Both acute and convalescent COVID-19 samples were obtained from the United States, Italy and Spain.

Using immunoSEQ multiplex PCR, the repertoire was profiled, and TCRdb retains in-frame clones only, with some absent. The sample lists about 37,000 clones; roughly nine tenths were seen once. The CDR3 sequence is 14 residues long. CDR1 is KGHDR and CDR2 is SFDVKD in the germline V gene. V shed 1 base and J shed 1 base, with 6 bases lying between them. The chain combines TRBV24-1 with TRBJ1-2; D remains ambiguous. This clonotype was obtained from a woman between 25 and 40 years old in a cohort sampled during active COVID-19. Source material: peripheral blood. CDR3 bases: TGTGCCACCAGTGATTTTGGGAGTAACTATGGCTACACCTTC. This codes for CATSDFGSNYGYTF.